The source of this T cell receptor beta chain is a study of cytomegalovirus exposure and HLA in healthy donors. Study conclusions and caveats: Researchers reported in a later analysis that common viral pathogens appeared linked to several top clusters. The likely origin of a cluster of highly shared sequence variants was a sequencing artifact.

The CDR3 consists of 15 residues. V lost 5 bases and J lost 3; bases outside the gene matches: 7. The germline CDR1 and CDR2 sequences are SGHTA and FQGNSA. Details on this clone: The antigen is undetermined.

Primers: 60 Vbeta forward and 13 Jbeta reverse. The repertoire was sequenced with immunoSEQ multiplex PCR; TCRdb's copy has only in-frame clones and lacks some. The data show some 88,000 clones, less than 65% seen once. The receptor's source is a woman in her thirties in good health and CMV-seronegative. Sequencing input: PBMCs. The chain uses TRBV7-2 and TRBJ1-3, with TRBD1 matching 7 bases. The CDR3 is CASSPGGLRGNTIYF. The CDR3 bases are TGTGCCAGCAGCCCAGGGGGTTTACGTGGAAACACCATATATTTT.